A single sample gave rise to the 18 T cell receptor beta chains below, sequenced in a study of T cells after posttransplantation cyclophosphamide. Method: immunoSEQ multiplex PCR; TCRdb's copy keeps in-frame clones and lacks some. In the table there are 31,000 or so clones, 75% to 95% of which are singletons. Cells defined as naive were viable CD3+CD4+ or CD3+CD8+ and CCR7+CD45RA+CD45RO-CD95-CD27+CD28+. The sample consisted of naive CD4+ T cells sorted from PBMCs. Source of these receptors: a woman aged 60-75 years in good health, CMV-negative, and a related stem cell transplant donor.

This clone has just a few counts. This chain joins TRBV9 and TRBJ1-5; D remains ambiguous. This CDR3 has 15 residues. Germline V lookup: CDR1 SGDLS, CDR2 YYNGEE. Trimming removed 0 bases from V and 0 bases from J, with 7 bases in between. The DNA of the CDR3 is TGTGCCAGCAGCGTAGCTGGCAATAGCAATCAGCCCCAGCATTTT. Amino acids: CASSVAGNSNQPQHF.

This chain links TRBV7-2 with TRBJ1-1; TRBD1 might be the D (5 bases). CDR1 and CDR2 from the germline V gene are SGHTA and FQGNSA. This CDR3 has 15 amino acids. V was trimmed by 5 bases and J by 4 bases, leaving 17 bases between them. This CDR3 is CASSRDRGEATEAFF. In DNA, the CDR3 is TGTGCCAGCAGCCGGGATCGGGGGGAGGCCACTGAAGCTTTCTTT.

The chain joins TRBV7-8 to TRBJ1-3; D is uncertain. CDR3 size: 11 residues. CDR1 SGHVS and CDR2 FQNEAQ come from the germline V gene. The V end lost 8 bases, the J end lost 5 bases, and 7 bases lay between the germline ends. CDR3 in amino acids: CASAIRNTIYF. The CDR3 coding sequence is TGTGCCAGCGCGATACGAAACACCATATATTTT.

V and J are TRBV4-2 and TRBJ2-7; D is perhaps TRBD2 (6 bases). The CDR3 runs to 16 residues. The germline CDR1 and CDR2 sequences are LGHNA and YNFKEQ. The germline V and J ends were trimmed by 4 bases and 4 bases, with 20 bases remaining between them. The CDR3 loop is CASSRETGTGRYEQYF. DNA for the CDR3: TGTGCCAGCAGCCGGGAAACCGGGACGGGGAGGTACGAGCAGTACTTC.

The rearrangement joins TRBV29-1 to TRBJ2-3; tentative D call: TRBD2 (5 bases). Per the germline V gene, CDR1 is SQVTM and CDR2 is ANQGSEA. The length of the CDR3 is 14 residues. Trimming pared 7 bases from V and 2 bases from J, leaving 16 bases between. The CDR3 loop is CSAGRTVSTDTQYF. The CDR3 nucleotides read TGCAGCGCGGGGAGAACAGTATCCACAGATACGCAGTATTTT.

The V call is TRBV6-1, the J call TRBJ2-7; D is ambiguous. Trimming removed 7 bases from V and 3 bases from J, with 13 bases in between. The CDR3 consists of 13 residues. Germline CDR1 reads MNHNS; CDR2 reads SASEGT. The CDR3 reads CASIPPMRYEQYF. The CDR3 bases are TGTGCCAGCATCCCTCCCATGCGCTACGAGCAGTACTTC.

The J gene is TRBJ2-5, the V gene TRBV9; 12 bases match TRBD2. CDR1 and CDR2 (germline): SGDLS, YYNGEE. The CDR3 covers 15 residues. Losses at the gene ends were 4 bases for V and 0 bases for J; bases not matched to a gene: 1. The CDR3 DNA follows: TGTGCCAGCAGCCTAGCGGGGGGGTACCAAGAGACCCAGTACTTC. Translation: CASSLAGGYQETQYF. The full variable domain, with the rest looked up from reference TRBV9 and TRBJ2-5, is DSGVTQTPKHLITATGQRVTLRCSPRSGDLSVYWYQQSLDQGLQFLIQYYNGEERAKGNILERFSAQQFPDLHSELNLSSLELGDSALYFCASSLAGGYQETQYFGPGTRLLVL.

The gene calls are TRBV4-3 and TRBJ1-6; TRBD1 matches at 9 bases. The V segment lost 0 bases and the J segment 13 bases; nucleotides outside the gene matches: 7. This CDR3 is 15 amino acids long. The germline gives CDR1 LGHNA, CDR2 YSLEER. The CDR3 region has the DNA TGCGCCAGCAGCCAAGAGGGGACAGGGTTTGTTCCCCTCCACTTT. Its translation is CASSQEGTGFVPLHF.

The J gene is TRBJ2-7, the V gene TRBV10-3; D ambiguous. The CDR3 totals 14 residues. V was pared by 11 bases and J by 1 base, with 18 bases between. Germline CDR1 ENHRY, CDR2 SYGVKD. The CDR3 region has the DNA TGTGCCGCCCGAGCCGGAGAGCCGTCCTACGAGCAGTACTTC. Protein product: CAARAGEPSYEQYF.

This sequence joins TRBV23-1 and TRBJ1-5, with TRBD1 matching over 7 bases. TRBV23-1 is sorted into the ORF group, with uncertain function. Trimming took 10 bases from V and 3 from J; bases not matched to a gene: 6. The CDR3 contains 13 residues. The CDR3 protein is CAILDRVNQPQHF. The CDR3 DNA is TGCGCCATCCTAGACAGGGTCAATCAGCCCCAGCATTTT.

The chain uses TRBV7-2 and TRBJ2-3; perhaps TRBD1 as D (6 bases). This CDR3 comprises 14 residues. The V and J ends lost 4 bases and 4 bases respectively, with 12 bases between them. CDR1 and CDR2 (germline): SGHTA, FQGNSA. The CDR3 coding sequence is TGTGCCAGCAGCTCACAGGGATCCGCAGATACGCAGTATTTT. Amino acids: CASSSQGSADTQYF.

The V and J genes are TRBV11-2 and TRBJ1-1; D not certain. This CDR3 is 13 amino acids long. V lost 5 bases to trimming and J lost 0 bases, with 7 bases between them. The germline V gene encodes CDR1 SGHAT and CDR2 FQNNGV. The DNA of the CDR3 is TGTGCCAGCAGCCTAAGCCTGAACACTGAAGCTTTCTTT. This gives the protein CASSLSLNTEAFF.

This chain connects TRBV5-1 to TRBJ2-2; 9 nucleotides match TRBD1. Germline CDR1 reads SGHRS; CDR2 reads YFSETQ. Trimming removed 7 bases from V and 7 bases from J; junction bases left unmatched: 8. The CDR3 covers 14 residues. CDR3 in DNA: TGCGCCAGCCAACAGGGGGCGCGGGGCGGGGAGCTGTTTTTT. This encodes CASQQGARGGELFF.

The CDR3 bases are TGTGCCAGCAGTTTAGGTGTAGTGTCGGCGGCCTATGGCTACACCTTC. As protein: CASSLGVVSAAYGYTF. The genes are TRBV28 and TRBJ1-2; D not resolved. This CDR3 has 16 residues. The germline V and J ends were trimmed by 2 bases and 4 bases, with 17 bases remaining between them. Germline V gives CDR1 MDHEN, CDR2 SYDVKM.

This clone was counted between two and nine times. This chain joins TRBV11-3 and TRBJ2-1, with TRBD1 identical over 7 bases. The CDR3 extends over 13 amino acids. Trimming removed 5 bases from V and 10 bases from J; junction bases left unmatched: 8. Germline V gene lookup returns CDR1 SGHNT and CDR2 YENEEA. The CDR3 region has the DNA TGTGCCAGCAGCGGTATGAGAGGGGGCGAGCAGTTCTTC. It encodes CASSGMRGGEQFF.

The genes are TRBV7-3 and TRBJ1-1, with unresolved D. The CDR3 runs 13 residues. From germline, CDR1 is SGHTA and CDR2 FQGTGA. Trimming took 5 bases from V and 1 from J, leaving 8 bases between them. As DNA, the CDR3 is TGTGCCAGCAGCCCCACGGGGAACACTGAAGCTTTCTTT. Translation gives CASSPTGNTEAFF.

In regard to this clone: The same CDR3 also results from other DNA sequences found in this sample. The chain carries TRBV29-1 and TRBJ2-5; TRBD1 matches 10 bases. CDR3 size: 12 residues. The J segment lost 2 bases and the V segment lost 7 bases, leaving 1 base of the junction unmatched. Per the germline V gene, CDR1 is SQVTM and CDR2 is ANQGSEA. The CDR3 DNA reads as TGCAGCGCGGACAGGGGGCAAGAGACCCAGTACTTC. Translating it yields CSADRGQETQYF.

The chain joins TRBV5-1 to TRBJ2-1; possibly TRBD2 for D (7 bases). Germline values: CDR1 SGHRS, CDR2 YFSETQ. The CDR3 covers 16 residues. V was pared by 0 bases and J by 4 bases, with 14 bases between. The CDR3 coding sequence is TGCGCCAGCAGCTTGGTGGGGGGGGCCCAATACAATGAGCAGTTCTTC. As protein: CASSLVGGAQYNEQFF. Together with reference TRBV5-1 and TRBJ2-1, the CDR3 gives the full variable domain: KAGVTQTPRYLIKTRGQQVTLSCSPISGHRSVSWYQQTPGQGLQFLFEYFSETQRNKGNFPGRFSGRQFSNSRSEMNVSTLELGDSALYLCASSLVGGAQYNEQFFGPGTRLTVL.